These 25 T cell receptor beta chains came from one sample sequenced in a study of cytomegalovirus exposure and HLA in healthy donors. With 60 Vbeta and 13 Jbeta primers, the PCR was carried out. Libraries were prepared by immunoSEQ multiplex PCR; TCRdb keeps only in-frame clonotypes and omits some of them. Found here are around 200,000 clones, around 83% of them singletons; the top ten hold approximately 2.5%. Sequencing was performed on PBMCs. The receptors were gathered from a woman in her thirties or forties in good health and CMV-seronegative.

The chain joins TRBV2 to TRBJ2-5; D is possibly TRBD1 (7 bases). CDR1 is SNHLY and CDR2 is FYNNEI in the germline V gene. The CDR3 sequence is 14 residues long. V lost 4 bases and J lost 5, with 14 bases in between. CDR3 region: CASSAGGSWETQYF. In DNA form, the CDR3 reads TGTGCCAGCAGTGCAGGGGGGAGCTGGGAGACCCAGTACTTC.

The rearrangement uses TRBV27 and TRBJ2-7; 11 positions agree with TRBD2. Per the germline V gene, CDR1 is MNHEY and CDR2 is SMNVEV (reference sequence). V gave up 3 bases and J gave up 0 bases; unmatched junction bases: 7. This CDR3 is 17 amino acids long. The CDR3 reads CASSFRTSGPSSYEQYF. The CDR3 DNA is TGTGCCAGCAGTTTTAGGACTAGCGGGCCCAGCTCCTACGAGCAGTACTTC.

To note about this clone: A junction end diverges from the germline sequence, so it may reflect a read error. The gene calls are TRBV18 and TRBJ1-1; 10 nucleotides match TRBD1. Germline CDR1 reads KGHSH; CDR2 reads LQKENI. The CDR3 is 14 residues long. This CDR3 reads CASSPDRGNTAAFF. In DNA, the CDR3 is TGTGCCAGCTCACCGGACAGGGGGAACACTGCAGCTTTCTTT.

This chain joins TRBV5-8 and TRBJ2-1; D not resolved. V was pared by 6 bases and J by 4 bases, with 26 bases between. This CDR3 has 18 amino acids. CDR1 and CDR2 (germline): SGHTS, YDEGEE. The CDR3: CASTNEASRAMGYNEQFF. The CDR3 coding sequence is TGTGCCAGCACTAACGAGGCATCAAGAGCCATGGGTTACAATGAGCAGTTCTTC.

The J gene is TRBJ1-2, the V gene TRBV10-3; no definite D call. Germline CDR1 is ENHRY and CDR2 is SYGVKD. The CDR3 totals 14 residues. The V gene lost 6 bases and the J gene lost 4 bases, with 15 bases spanning the gap. The CDR3 region is CAISALDTGYGYTF. In DNA, the CDR3 is TGTGCCATCAGCGCCTTAGACACCGGCTATGGCTACACCTTC.

V gene TRBV19 combines with J gene TRBJ1-5; tentatively, D is TRBD1 (6 bases). This CDR3 has 14 residues. V was pared by 6 bases and J by 5 bases, with 14 bases between. The germline V gene has CDR1 LNHDA and CDR2 SQIVND (reference sequence). The CDR3 spells CASSTQGPYQPQHF. CDR3 DNA: TGTGCCAGTAGCACACAGGGTCCGTATCAGCCCCAGCATTTT.

This chain connects TRBV4-1 to TRBJ2-7; 7 bases line up with TRBD1. The CDR3 has 16 amino acids. With V trimmed by 2 bases and J by 3 bases, 10 bases remained unmatched. Germline V gene sequence: CDR1 MGHRA, CDR2 YSYEKL. The CDR3 here is CASSQTDRPNFYEQYF. Here the CDR3 DNA reads TGCGCCAGCAGCCAAACGGACAGGCCGAACTTCTACGAGCAGTACTTC.

DNA of the CDR3: TGTGCCAGCAGTTTTACTGGAGAGACCCAGTACTTC. Residues: CASSFTGETQYF. The chain couples TRBV27 to TRBJ2-5; D remains ambiguous. The germline CDR1 and CDR2 sequences are MNHEY and SMNVEV (reference sequence). The ends were cut back, 3 bases at V and 4 bases at J, with 6 bases in the middle. The CDR3 totals 12 residues.

In this sample, this clone turned up a few times. The chain couples TRBV10-3 to TRBJ1-1; 8 bases fit TRBD1. This CDR3 comprises 15 residues. The V segment lost 6 bases and the J segment 1 base; nucleotides outside the gene matches: 7. The germline V gene encodes CDR1 ENHRY and CDR2 SYGVKD. CDR3 amino acids: CAIREQGVRNTEAFF. CDR3 nucleotide sequence: TGTGCCATCAGGGAACAGGGGGTTCGGAACACTGAAGCTTTCTTT.

CDR3 sequence reads: CASSPTGDGELFF. CDR3 sequence (DNA): TGTGCCAGCAGTCCAACAGGGGACGGGGAGCTGTTTTTT. The chain recombines TRBV6-6 with TRBJ2-2; TRBD1 agrees at 7 bases. This CDR3 region has 13 residues. CDR1 and CDR2 (germline): MNHNY, SVGAGI (reference sequence). After removal of 5 bases from V and 7 bases from J, the junction contained 4 bases not matched to a gene.

This clone has only one observation. The chain employs TRBV7-2 and TRBJ1-1; D is undetermined. CDR3 length: 13 residues. Germline V gene data show CDR1 as SGHTA and CDR2 as FQGNSA. Trimming shortened V by 0 bases and J by 9 bases, and 11 bases separated the two germline ends. In nucleotides, the CDR3 is TGTGCCAGCAGCTTAGCGCATCAGGATCAAGCTTTCTTT. It encodes CASSLAHQDQAFF.

As regards this clone: Other DNA sequences in the sample encode the same CDR3. The chain links TRBV5-4 to TRBJ2-3, with a tentative D call TRBD1 (6 bases). V was pared by 0 bases and J by 4 bases, with 9 bases between. Per germline, CDR1 SGHNT and CDR2 YYREEE (reference sequence). This CDR3 has 14 amino acids. The CDR3 sequence: CASSLVQGADTQYF. CDR3 nucleotide sequence: TGTGCCAGCAGCTTGGTACAGGGCGCAGATACGCAGTATTTT.

The chain joins TRBV19 to TRBJ2-2, with a possible D match to TRBD1 (5 bases). The germline CDR1 and CDR2 sequences are LNHDA and SQIVND (reference sequence). With 0 bases removed from V and 3 bases from J, the gap between germline ends came to 8 bases. This CDR3 has 15 residues. This chain's CDR3 is CASSIDAGYTGELFF. In nucleotides, the CDR3 is TGTGCCAGTAGTATAGATGCAGGGTACACCGGGGAGCTGTTTTTT.

The chain uses TRBV28 and TRBJ1-1; 10 bases are shared with TRBD1. The J segment lost 5 bases and the V segment lost 5 bases, leaving 17 bases of the junction unmatched. This CDR3 has 18 residues. Germline V gene data show CDR1 as MDHEN and CDR2 as SYDVKM. The chain's CDR3 is CASSPWDRGIWRETEAFF. In nucleotides, the CDR3 is TGTGCCAGCAGTCCTTGGGACAGGGGAATTTGGAGAGAAACTGAAGCTTTCTTT.

This chain joins TRBV28 and TRBJ1-5, with D maybe TRBD1 (6 bases). Looked up from germline, CDR1 is MDHEN and CDR2 is SYDVKM. Trimming shortened V by 6 bases and J by 1 base, and 10 bases separated the two germline ends. This CDR3 is 14 amino acids long. CDR3 loop: CASSPGQSNQPQHF. CDR3 in DNA: TGTGCCAGCAGCCCGGGACAAAGCAATCAGCCCCAGCATTTT.

This chain joins TRBV5-1 and TRBJ2-1; TRBD2 aligns across 7 bases. The germline CDR1 and CDR2 sequences are SGHRS and YFSETQ. The CDR3 loop spans 16 amino acids. The ends lost 1 base at V and 6 bases at J; junction bases unmatched: 10. CDR3 loop: CASSLRAGLTLNEQFF. CDR3 nucleotide sequence: TGCGCCAGCAGCTTGCGGGCGGGACTAACACTCAATGAGCAGTTCTTC.

This clone came up once. This chain links TRBV5-1 with TRBJ2-7; D remains unclear. Germline CDR1 is SGHRS and CDR2 is YFSETQ. This CDR3 region has 16 residues. V gave up 0 bases and J gave up 6 bases, with 19 bases separating them. CDR3 DNA: TGCGCCAGCAGCTTGGCCCAGGCGCCTGGCCAAGGCGAGCAGTACTTC. It encodes CASSLAQAPGQGEQYF.

This clone occurred once. The genes are TRBV19 and TRBJ1-2, with a tentative D call TRBD1 (6 bases). CDR1 and CDR2 from the germline V gene are LNHDA and SQIVND (reference sequence). The CDR3 consists of 16 residues. V lost 5 bases and J 2 bases, leaving 18 bases between the germline ends. CDR3 loop: CASSFGTPDPNYGYTF. In DNA, the CDR3 is TGTGCCAGTAGTTTCGGGACACCGGACCCAAACTATGGCTACACCTTC.

V is TRBV2 and J is TRBJ2-1, with D maybe TRBD1 (7 bases). Germline loops: CDR1 SNHLY, CDR2 FYNNEI. Deletions cut 7 bases from V and 0 bases from J, with 13 bases between. The CDR3 consists of 15 residues. This chain's CDR3 is CASTRQGLSYNEQFF. In nucleotides, the CDR3 is TGTGCCAGCACGAGACAGGGACTCTCCTACAATGAGCAGTTCTTC.

This sequence joins TRBV5-4 and TRBJ2-6; D is possibly TRBD2 (5 bases). Germline V gene data show CDR1 as SGHNT and CDR2 as YYREEE (reference sequence). The V end lost 2 bases, the J end lost 0 bases, and 15 bases lay between the germline ends. This CDR3 has 18 residues. The CDR3 loop reads CASSFPTGISSGANVLTF. CDR3 DNA: TGTGCCAGCAGCTTCCCGACGGGAATTAGCTCTGGGGCCAACGTCCTGACTTTC.

V is TRBV27 and J is TRBJ1-2; D perhaps matches TRBD1 (6 bases). Germline-derived CDR1 and CDR2 are MNHEY and SMNVEV (reference sequence). V was shortened by 6 bases and J by 2 bases, with 13 bases between the two germline ends. The CDR3 length is 14 residues. In nucleotides, the CDR3 is TGTGCCAGCAGACCACAGGGCCGGAACTATGGCTACACCTTC. It codes for CASRPQGRNYGYTF.

The chain recombines TRBV5-4 with TRBJ1-2; TRBD1 matches 7 bases. The CDR3 has 15 amino acids. The ends lost 6 bases at V and 2 bases at J; junction bases unmatched: 10. The germline CDR1 and CDR2 sequences are SGHNT and YYREEE (reference sequence). DNA for the CDR3: TGTGCCAGCACTCCCCCAGGGGGTTCGAACTATGGCTACACCTTC. Translation: CASTPPGGSNYGYTF.

The V call is TRBV9, the J call TRBJ1-3; tentatively, D is TRBD1 (5 bases). The CDR3 totals 17 residues. The germline CDR1 and CDR2 sequences are SGDLS and YYNGEE. V was trimmed by 0 bases and J by 3 bases, leaving 16 bases between them. In nucleotides, the CDR3 is TGTGCCAGCAGCGTAGGGTCGGGGGAACGAGGTGGAAACACCATATATTTT. Translation: CASSVGSGERGGNTIYF.

V is TRBV5-6 and J is TRBJ2-7; D is unclear. V shed 0 bases and J shed 4 bases, with 14 bases lying between them. The germline V gene has CDR1 SGHDT and CDR2 YYEEEE. The CDR3 spans 15 residues. The CDR3 DNA sequence: TGTGCCAGCAGCTTGGTAGGCGAAACGACTTACGAGCAGTACTTC. Residues: CASSLVGETTYEQYF.

This rearrangement joins TRBV29-1 to TRBJ2-5, with 8 bases identical to TRBD1. Germline V gene lookup returns CDR1 SQVTM and CDR2 ANQGSEA. There are 14 residues in the CDR3. Trimming at V came to 7 bases and at J to 5 bases, leaving 12 bases not matched to a gene. CDR3 nucleotides: TGCAGCGCCGGACCAGGGGGCTTGGGGGAGACCCAGTACTTC. This gives the protein CSAGPGGLGETQYF.